This TCR beta chain was recovered during a study of blood T cell repertoires in COVID-19. Study at large: Both acute and convalescent COVID-19 samples were obtained from the United States, Italy and Spain. The analysed material was cDNA or gDNA that came from T cells, B-cell-depleted T cells, or PBMCs.

V lost 4 bases, J lost 6 bases, and 13 bases stayed unmatched. Germline V gene data show CDR1 as SGHNT and CDR2 as YYREEE (reference sequence). The CDR3 sequence is 15 residues long. Profiling relied on immunoSEQ multiplex PCR, and the TCRdb table lists in-frame clones only, not all of them. The sample carries 79,000 or so clones, approximately 86% recorded once. The chain couples TRBV5-4 to TRBJ2-7; 7 nucleotides line up with TRBD1. This clonotype was sampled from a human donor in a cohort sampled during active COVID-19. Sequenced sample: peripheral blood. CDR3 DNA sequence: TGTGCCAGCAGCCGATACCCCGACAGGGCGGCCGAGCAGTACTTC. Translating it yields CASSRYPDRAAEQYF.